This T cell receptor beta chain was retrieved from a study of cytomegalovirus exposure and HLA in healthy donors. Overall study: The Caucasian-associated ancestry cluster held roughly 80% of 300 to 500 genotyped donors.

The V end was cut by 3 bases, the J end by 1 base, with 12 bases between. The CDR3 totals 15 residues. CDR1 is MGHRA, CDR2 YSYEKL, per germline. Overall study findings and caveats: Immune exposure information available was restricted to CMV serostatus. Altogether, 164 TCR beta chains were recorded as cytomegalovirus-associated. Presence/absence analyses assumed roughly uniform sequencing depth across donors.

Amplification used 60 Vbeta primers and 13 Jbeta primers. Method: immunoSEQ multiplex PCR; TCRdb's copy keeps in-frame clones and lacks some. The data contain about 150,000 clones, roughly four fifths of them singletons. Turning to this clone: The antigen remains unidentified. Additional DNA sequences in this sample encode the identical CDR3.

V usage is TRBV4-1 and J usage is TRBJ2-5, with a weak D call TRBD1 (5 bases). This TCR was recovered from a man aged 35-49 years in good health and CMV-seronegative. The sample was PBMCs. CDR3 sequence (DNA): TGCGCCAGCAGCCAGGTGGGGCGCCCCCAAGAGACCCAGTACTTC. It translates to CASSQVGRPQETQYF.